This entry lists 29 T cell receptor beta chains sequenced from one sample in a study of shared clonotypes between healthy human individuals. Method: immunoSEQ multiplex PCR; TCRdb's copy keeps in-frame clones and lacks some. The profile shows hundreds of thousands of clones, 80% to 95% of them singletons. The naive CD8 fraction comprised CD45RO-negative cells positively selected for CCR7 and excluded terminally differentiated effector memory CD45RA+ cells. Sequenced: naive CD8+ T cells sorted from blood. The source is a man younger than 40 in good health.

The rearrangement links TRBV2 to TRBJ2-7; tentatively, D is TRBD1 (5 bases). The V end lost 7 bases, the J end lost 2 bases, and 12 bases lay between the germline ends. Germline lookup yields CDR1 SNHLY and CDR2 FYNNEI. The CDR3 is made up of 13 amino acids. The CDR3 DNA reads as TGTGCCAGCACAGGACAACCGACCTACGAGCAGTACTTC. It specifies CASTGQPTYEQYF.

The chain joins TRBV4-2 to TRBJ2-6; D might be TRBD1 or TRBD2, each matching 6 bases. V shed 5 bases and J shed 4 bases, with 18 bases lying between them. From germline, CDR1 is LGHNA and CDR2 YNFKEQ. The CDR3 consists of 17 residues. CDR3 DNA: TGTGCCAGCAGCTACCAAGAGCCGGGGGCAGGGGCCAACGTCCTGACTTTC. This sequence encodes CASSYQEPGAGANVLTF.

This chain links TRBV11-2 with TRBJ2-2; D call uncertain. The V gene's germline CDR1 is SGHAT and CDR2 FQNNGV. Trimming removed 2 bases at V and 2 bases at J, with 9 bases between. The length of the CDR3 is 15 residues. CDR3 sequence reads: CASSLLHSNTGELFF. The CDR3, as DNA: TGTGCCAGCAGCTTACTACATTCCAACACCGGGGAGCTGTTTTTT.

This clone was detected once. V is TRBV25-1 and J is TRBJ2-7; TRBD1 is a possible D gene (7 bases). Germline CDR1 is MGHDK and CDR2 is SYGVNS. The CDR3 has 17 residues. V lost 1 base, J lost 1 base, and 17 bases lay in between. The CDR3 protein is CASSESRQGGRSYEQYF. CDR3 sequence (DNA): TGTGCCAGCAGTGAATCTCGACAGGGAGGACGATCCTACGAGCAGTACTTC.

The V call is TRBV13, the J call TRBJ1-1; D is unclear. V was cut by 0 bases and J by 6 bases, with 11 bases left in between. The germline V gene has CDR1 PRHDT and CDR2 FYEKMQ (reference sequence). The CDR3 contains 14 residues. The CDR3 region is CASSLGAGNAEAFF. The CDR3 DNA follows: TGTGCCAGCAGCTTAGGCGCGGGTAATGCTGAAGCTTTCTTT.

This chain uses TRBV27 with TRBJ2-7; 8 nucleotides match TRBD1. The V segment lost 6 bases and the J segment 0 bases; nucleotides outside the gene matches: 4. CDR1 and CDR2 (germline): MNHEY, SMNVEV (reference sequence). The CDR3 is 14 amino acids. CDR3 DNA sequence: TGTGCCAGCAGCCGGACAGGGAGCTCCTACGAGCAGTACTTC. It specifies CASSRTGSSYEQYF.

The chain combines TRBV5-1 with TRBJ2-2; 11 positions agree with TRBD2. CDR1 SGHRS and CDR2 YFSETQ come from the germline V gene. This CDR3 region has 18 residues. V lost 0 bases and J lost 4; bases outside the gene matches: 8. CDR3 nucleotides: TGCGCCAGCAGCTTGGAGGTAGCGGGAGGGCCCCTCACCGGGGAGCTGTTTTTT. Translation gives CASSLEVAGGPLTGELFF.

The CDR3 sequence: CASSLNPGQGASGYTF. Here the CDR3 DNA reads TGTGCCAGCAGTCTAAATCCGGGACAGGGGGCGTCTGGCTACACCTTC. V usage is TRBV9 and J usage is TRBJ1-2; 12 bases align to TRBD1. The CDR3 loop spans 16 amino acids. Per germline, CDR1 SGDLS and CDR2 YYNGEE. The J segment lost 7 bases and the V segment lost 5 bases, leaving 12 bases of the junction unmatched.

This chain links TRBV29-1 with TRBJ1-1; perhaps TRBD1 as D (6 bases). Trimming took off 2 bases at V and 1 base at J, with 8 bases between the two ends. The germline V gene has CDR1 SQVTM and CDR2 ANQGSEA. This CDR3 is 13 amino acids long. The CDR3 loop is CSVERGPNTEAFF. The CDR3 nucleotides are TGCAGCGTTGAACGGGGGCCGAACACTGAAGCTTTCTTT.

The V gene is TRBV7-2, the J gene TRBJ2-1, with 9 bases lining up with TRBD2. Germline CDR1 is SGHTA and CDR2 is FQGNSA. The CDR3 spans 16 residues. With 7 bases clipped from V and 6 bases from J, the junction kept 13 bases outside the gene matches. The CDR3 bases are TGTGCCAGCAACATAGAGGGACTAGCCGTCGTCAATGAGCAGTTCTTC. It is translated as CASNIEGLAVVNEQFF. Full variable domain (remainder filled in from reference TRBV7-2 and TRBJ2-1): GAGVSQSPSNKVTEKGKDVELRCDPISGHTALYWYRQSLGQGLEFLIYFQGNSAPDKSGLPSDRFSAERTGGSVSTLTIQRTQQEDSAVYLCASNIEGLAVVNEQFFGPGTRLTVL.

The chain joins TRBV19 to TRBJ2-7; 10 bases align to TRBD1. V shed 7 bases and J 3 bases; nucleotides not matched to a gene: 6. Germline V CDR1 and CDR2: LNHDA, SQIVND (reference sequence). The CDR3 runs to 14 residues. CDR3 nucleotides: TGTGCCAGTAAAGCCGGACAGGGGGACTACGAGCAGTACTTC. Its protein product is CASKAGQGDYEQYF. The complete variable domain, with remaining parts taken from reference TRBV19 and TRBJ2-7, reads DGGITQSPKYLFRKEGQNVTLSCEQNLNHDAMYWYRQDPGQGLRLIYYSQIVNDFQKGDIAEGYSVSREKKESFPLTVTSAQKNPTAFYLCASKAGQGDYEQYFGPGTRLTVT.

The chain carries TRBV6-4 and TRBJ2-3; D call uncertain. The CDR3 sequence is 13 residues long. From germline, CDR1 is MRHNA and CDR2 SNTAGT. Between the trimmed V and J ends, which lost 6 bases and 10 bases, there was a span of 17 bases. The CDR3 sequence: CASSEVPGDAQYF. CDR3 nucleotides: TGTGCCAGCAGCGAAGTTCCGGGCGACGCGCAGTATTTT.

The rearrangement links TRBV5-6 to TRBJ2-1; possibly TRBD1 for D (5 bases). Per the germline V gene, CDR1 is SGHDT and CDR2 is YYEEEE. The CDR3 length is 16 residues. Trimming removed 0 bases at V and 0 bases at J, with 10 bases between. In nucleotides, the CDR3 is TGTGCCAGCAGCTTGGCCGCAGGGCCCTCCTACAATGAGCAGTTCTTC. It translates to CASSLAAGPSYNEQFF.

The chain employs TRBV11-2 and TRBJ1-3; D not certain. CDR1 and CDR2 (germline): SGHAT, FQNNGV. The V end lost 5 bases, the J end lost 1 base, and 15 bases lay between the germline ends. This CDR3 is 16 amino acids long. DNA of the CDR3: TGTGCCAGCAGCGGCCGGACGCGAGGGTCTGGAAACACCATATATTTT. Translating gives CASSGRTRGSGNTIYF.

This chain uses TRBV14 with TRBJ1-2; D may be TRBD1 (6 bases). CDR3 length: 15 amino acids. V lost 1 base and J 1 base, leaving 10 bases between the germline ends. CDR1 is SGHDN, CDR2 FVKESK, per germline. CDR3 coding DNA: TGTGCCAGCAGCCAAGGGCAGGGGATTAACTATGGCTACACCTTC. Amino acid sequence: CASSQGQGINYGYTF.

This chain connects TRBV9 to TRBJ2-7; 7 nucleotides match TRBD2. Germline values: CDR1 SGDLS, CDR2 YYNGEE. The CDR3 covers 15 residues. V was clipped by 0 bases and J by 7 bases; unmatched bases: 10. CDR3 sequence reads: CASSVEGGSGEEQYF. The CDR3 nucleotides read TGTGCCAGCAGCGTAGAAGGCGGGAGTGGGGAGGAGCAGTACTTC. The complete variable domain, with remaining parts taken from reference TRBV9 and TRBJ2-7, reads DSGVTQTPKHLITATGQRVTLRCSPRSGDLSVYWYQQSLDQGLQFLIQYYNGEERAKGNILERFSAQQFPDLHSELNLSSLELGDSALYFCASSVEGGSGEEQYFGPGTRLTVT.

CDR3 coding DNA: TGTGCCAGCAGCTCCTTAACAGGGCGGCCCTACGAGCAGTACTTC. This encodes CASSSLTGRPYEQYF. The chain links TRBV7-9 to TRBJ2-7; TRBD1 might be the D (6 bases). V was cut by 4 bases and J by 2 bases, with 15 bases left in between. Germline CDR1 is SEHNR and CDR2 is FQNEAQ (reference sequence). The CDR3 totals 15 residues.

This clone has only one observation. CDR3 sequence (DNA): TGTGCCAGCAGCTTGGGAGGAACCGGGGAGCTGTTTTTT. The encoded protein is CASSLGGTGELFF. The chain uses TRBV5-5 and TRBJ2-2; no definite D call. The CDR3 runs to 13 residues. V was clipped by 0 bases and J by 5 bases, with 5 bases between them. Germline CDR1 reads SGHKS; CDR2 reads YYEKEE (reference sequence). Full variable domain (outside the CDR3, taken from reference TRBV5-5 and TRBJ2-2): DAGVTQSPTHLIKTRGQQVTLRCSPISGHKSVSWYQQVLGQGPQFIFQYYEKEERGRGNFPDRFSARQFPNYSSELNVNALLLGDSALYLCASSLGGTGELFFGEGSRLTVL.

In regard to this clone: Other DNA sequences in the sample encode the same CDR3. The J gene is TRBJ2-7, the V gene TRBV6-5; D is undetermined. The germline V gene encodes CDR1 MNHEY and CDR2 SVGAGI. Trimming pared 2 bases from V and 0 bases from J, leaving 5 bases between. The CDR3 sequence is 13 residues long. For the CDR3, the DNA is TGTGCCAGCAGTTACAGGGACTCCTACGAGCAGTACTTC. It is translated as CASSYRDSYEQYF.

The chain uses TRBV10-1 and TRBJ2-1, with TRBD2 matching 11 bases. The CDR3 runs 17 residues. J gave up 4 bases and V 3 bases, and 8 bases lay outside the gene matches. Germline V gene lookup returns CDR1 WNHNN and CDR2 SYGVQD (reference sequence). In DNA form, the CDR3 reads TGCGCCAGCAGTGACGGGACTAGCGGAGAATTTTACAATGAGCAGTTCTTC. Amino acids: CASSDGTSGEFYNEQFF.

This CDR3 is CASSQSDRMGYQPQHF. The CDR3 nucleotides are TGCGCCAGCAGCCAGAGCGACAGGATGGGTTATCAGCCCCAGCATTTT. V gene TRBV4-1 combines with J gene TRBJ1-5, with a possible D match to TRBD1 (6 bases). The CDR3 spans 16 residues. Germline lookup yields CDR1 MGHRA and CDR2 YSYEKL. V dropped 3 bases and J dropped 5 bases, with 17 bases sitting between them.

The V call is TRBV29-1, the J call TRBJ2-2, with D perhaps TRBD1 or TRBD2 (6 bases each). Trimming pared 4 bases from V and 5 bases from J, leaving 17 bases between. This CDR3 has 15 residues. Germline V gene lookup returns CDR1 SQVTM and CDR2 ANQGSEA. CDR3 amino acids: CSVAGAGRETGELFF. Written as DNA, the CDR3 is TGCAGCGTTGCAGGGGCGGGACGAGAAACCGGGGAGCTGTTTTTT.

The J gene is TRBJ2-2, the V gene TRBV7-8; 9 bases match TRBD2. The germline V gene encodes CDR1 SGHVS and CDR2 FQNEAQ. With V trimmed by 4 bases and J by 6 bases, 15 bases remained unmatched. The length of the CDR3 is 18 residues. The CDR3 protein is CASSSLLAREGRAGELFF. The CDR3 region has the DNA TGTGCCAGCAGCTCCCTCCTCGCGCGGGAGGGCCGGGCCGGGGAGCTGTTTTTT.

V usage is TRBV21-1 and J usage is TRBJ1-4. TRBV21-1 is given as a pseudogene. This CDR3 is 14 amino acids long. The CDR3 DNA reads TGTGCCACGAGAGACGATAGACCTAATGAAAAACTGTTTTTT. Translation gives CATRDDRPNEKLFF.

This rearrangement joins TRBV28 to TRBJ2-7; TRBD1 might be the D (5 bases). This CDR3 is 13 amino acids long. Germline V gives CDR1 MDHEN, CDR2 SYDVKM. Trimming pared 6 bases from V and 5 bases from J, leaving 14 bases between. The CDR3 loop is CASSPGAYNEQYF. DNA for the CDR3: TGTGCCAGCAGCCCTGGGGCCTACAACGAGCAGTACTTC.

This chain joins TRBV7-9 and TRBJ1-1; TRBD1 agrees at 9 bases. Per germline, CDR1 SEHNR and CDR2 FQNEAQ (reference sequence). This CDR3 is built from 16 residues. J lost 0 bases, V lost 5 bases, and 7 bases had no gene match. CDR3 nucleotide sequence: TGTGCCAGCAGCCTATGGACAGGGGACATGAACACTGAAGCTTTCTTT. It specifies CASSLWTGDMNTEAFF. The whole variable domain, remainder taken from reference TRBV7-9 and TRBJ1-1, is DTGVSQNPRHKITKRGQNVTFRCDPISEHNRLYWYRQTLGQGPEFLTYFQNEAQLEKSRLLSDRFSAERPKGSFSTLEIQRTEQGDSAMYLCASSLWTGDMNTEAFFGQGTRLTVV.

A word on this clone: Within the sample, other DNA sequences also encode this same CDR3. The rearrangement joins TRBV19 to TRBJ2-2; 12 nucleotides align to TRBD2. The CDR3 runs 15 residues. The germline V gene has CDR1 LNHDA and CDR2 SQIVND (reference sequence). V was clipped by 8 bases and J by 1 base; unmatched bases: 2. The CDR3 DNA reads as TGTGCCAGTCGACTAGCGGGAGTGAACACCGGGGAGCTGTTTTTT. This translates into CASRLAGVNTGELFF.

The chain uses TRBV7-2 and TRBJ2-7; possibly TRBD2 for D (6 bases). Germline V gene lookup returns CDR1 SGHTA and CDR2 FQGNSA. Trimming removed 6 bases from V and 1 base from J, with 19 bases in between. The CDR3 is made up of 16 amino acids. In nucleotides, the CDR3 is TGTGCCAGCAGAGGTGATCCGGGGGAGGTTTCCTACGAGCAGTACTTC. Amino acids: CASRGDPGEVSYEQYF.

The chain is built from TRBV7-8 and TRBJ1-4, with D possibly matching TRBD1 (5 bases). Germline V CDR1 and CDR2: SGHVS, FQNEAQ. Trimming removed 1 base from V and 8 bases from J, with 11 bases in between. There are 14 residues in the CDR3. The CDR3 nucleotides read TGTGCCAGCAGCTTAGAGGGGCGAGAAGAAAAACTGTTTTTT. It is translated as CASSLEGREEKLFF.